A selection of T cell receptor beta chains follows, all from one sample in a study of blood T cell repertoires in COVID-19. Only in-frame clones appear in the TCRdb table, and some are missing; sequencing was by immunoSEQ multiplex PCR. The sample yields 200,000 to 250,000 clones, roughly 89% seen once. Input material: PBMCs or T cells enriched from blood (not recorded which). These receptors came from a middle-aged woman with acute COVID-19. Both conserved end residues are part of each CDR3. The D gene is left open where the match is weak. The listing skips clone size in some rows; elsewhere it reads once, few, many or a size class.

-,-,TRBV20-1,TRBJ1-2,TGCAGTGCTAGAATCCCTGAGGGCTACACCTTC,CSARIPEGYTF
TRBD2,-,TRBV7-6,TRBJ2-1,TGTGCCAGCAGCCCCCGACTAGCGGCATACAATGAGCAGTTCTTC,CASSPRLAAYNEQFF
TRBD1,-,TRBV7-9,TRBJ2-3,TGTGCCAGCAGCCAGCCGGGACAGGGGGCGGGTACGCAGTATTTT,CASSQPGQGAGTQYF
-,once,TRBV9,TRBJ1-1,TGTGCCAGCAGCGTAGAGGGGGTAGGAAACACTGAAGCTTTCTTT,CASSVEGVGNTEAFF
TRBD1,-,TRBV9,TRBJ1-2,TGTGCCAGCAGCGTAGCCAGGGGGAAGGACAGTGGCTATGGCTACACCTTC,CASSVARGKDSGYGYTF
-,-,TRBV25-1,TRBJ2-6,TGTGCCAGCGCCCGAGGACAGGGACTATCTGGGGCCAACGTCCTGACTTTC,CASARGQGLSGANVLTF
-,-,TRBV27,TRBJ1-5,TGTGCCAGCAGTTTTCGGAGGGGTCCTAGCAATCAGCCCCAGCATTTT,CASSFRRGPSNQPQHF
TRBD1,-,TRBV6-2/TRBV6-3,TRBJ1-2,TGTGCCAGCAGTAGGACAGGGGTGCTGCCTGGCTACACCTTC,CASSRTGVLPGYTF
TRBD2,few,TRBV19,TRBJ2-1,TGTGCCAGTCTGGGGGAGGGAACGCACAATGAGCAGTTCTTC,CASLGEGTHNEQFF
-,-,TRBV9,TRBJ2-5,TGTGCCAGCAGCGTAGAGCCGGGACAACAAGAGACCCAGTACTTC,CASSVEPGQQETQYF
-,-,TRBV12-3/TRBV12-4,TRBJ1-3,TGTGCCAGCGTAGGGAGCTCTGGAAACACCATATATTTT,CASVGSSGNTIYF
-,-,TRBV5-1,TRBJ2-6,TGCGCCAGCAGCTTAGCAGGGAGGGGGGCCAACGTCCTGACTTTC,CASSLAGRGANVLTF
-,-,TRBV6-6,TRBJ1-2,TGTGCCAGCAGCACCGGACAGTACTATGGCTACACCTTC,CASSTGQYYGYTF
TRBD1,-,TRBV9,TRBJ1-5,TGTGCCAGCAGCCGCGGGGGACAGGGGGGCTATCAGCCCCAGCATTTT,CASSRGGQGGYQPQHF
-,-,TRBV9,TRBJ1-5,TGTGCCAGCAGCGTAGCGGGGGGTCAGCCCCAGCATTTT,CASSVAGGQPQHF
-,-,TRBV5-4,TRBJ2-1,TGTGCCAGCAGCGGGACTCGTAGCTCCTACAATGAGCAGTTCTTC,CASSGTRSSYNEQFF
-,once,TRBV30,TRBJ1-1,TGTGCCTGGTTAGAGCGGGGCACTGAAGCTTTCTTT,CAWLERGTEAFF
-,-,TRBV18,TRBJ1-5,TGTGCCAGCTCACCCTCAGGTCGGATTCAGCCCCAGCATTTT,CASSPSGRIQPQHF
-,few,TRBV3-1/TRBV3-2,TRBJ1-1,TGTGCCAGCAGCCAAGCCTTCTTGAACACTGAAGCTTTCTTT,CASSQAFLNTEAFF
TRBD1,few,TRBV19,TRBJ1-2,TGTGCCAGTAGTACAGTCCGGGACAGGGGGTCCCACAACTATGGCTACACCTTC,CASSTVRDRGSHNYGYTF
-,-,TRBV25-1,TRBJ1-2,TGTGCCAGCAGTGAATCCCCAGGGGCAGGCTACACCTTC,CASSESPGAGYTF
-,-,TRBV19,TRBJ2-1,TGTGCCAGTAGTAAAAAAGGACTGAAATTGGAGCAGTTCTTC,CASSKKGLKLEQFF
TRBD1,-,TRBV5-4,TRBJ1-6,TGTGCCAGCAGCTTACCGACAGGGTCTAATTCACCCCTCCACTTT,CASSLPTGSNSPLHF
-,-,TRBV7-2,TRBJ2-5,TGTGCCAGCAGTCTCGGGGGGCACCCGACCCAGTACTTC,CASSLGGHPTQYF
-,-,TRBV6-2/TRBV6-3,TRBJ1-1,TGTGCCAGCAGTTACCGCTTAAACGGCGGGGACACTGAAGCTTTCTTT,CASSYRLNGGDTEAFF
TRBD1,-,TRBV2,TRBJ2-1,TGTGCCAGCAGTAGTAGGGACAGGAAAAGGAATGAGCAGTTCTTC,CASSSRDRKRNEQFF
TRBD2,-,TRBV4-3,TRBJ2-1,TGCGCCAGCAGCCAAGAGGGGGGGGTCAATGAGCAGTTCTTC,CASSQEGGVNEQFF
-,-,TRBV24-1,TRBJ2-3,TGTGCCACCAGCGGAGGTAGGGCCAGGGGTAGTCCAGATACGCAGTATTTT,CATSGGRARGSPDTQYF
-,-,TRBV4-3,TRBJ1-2,TGCGCCAGCAGCCAAGCTCGGCGCCTTGCGCCGGAGTATGGCTACACCTTC,CASSQARRLAPEYGYTF
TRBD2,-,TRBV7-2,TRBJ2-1,TGTGCCAGCAGCCCATATCCGGGACTAGCGGGGTTAAATGAGCAGTTCTTC,CASSPYPGLAGLNEQFF
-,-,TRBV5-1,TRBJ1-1,TGCGCCAGCAGCGGAGGCACTGAAGCTTTCTTT,CASSGGTEAFF
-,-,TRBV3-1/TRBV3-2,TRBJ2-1,TGTGCCAGCAGCCCCTCCCCAGGGATATATGAGCAGTTCTTC,CASSPSPGIYEQFF
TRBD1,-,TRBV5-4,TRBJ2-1,TGTGCCAGCAGCGCAGGGACAGGGGGCCGTTGGGAGCAGTTCTTC,CASSAGTGGRWEQFF
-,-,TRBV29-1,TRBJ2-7,TGCAGCGTTGAAGCCGACAGTGCCGTCTCCTACGAGCAGTACTTC,CSVEADSAVSYEQYF
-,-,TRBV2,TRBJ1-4,TGTGCCAGCAGGGCAACGGTCAAAGGGGGAGATGAAAAACTGTTTTTT,CASRATVKGGDEKLFF
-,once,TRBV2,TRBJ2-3,TGTGCCAGCAGTGTCTTAACTCAGAGGACAGATACGCAGTATTTT,CASSVLTQRTDTQYF
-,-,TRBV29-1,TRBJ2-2,TGCAGCGTTCCCAGGACAGCTAACACCGGGGAGCTGTTTTTT,CSVPRTANTGELFF
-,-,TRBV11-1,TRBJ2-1,TGTGCCAGCAGCATCCGGGACAATGAGCAGTTCTTC,CASSIRDNEQFF
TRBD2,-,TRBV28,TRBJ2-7,TGTGCCAGCAGTTTTTTATTGTCACCCCACCCCGGGGGACTAACCTACGAGCAGTACTTC,CASSFLLSPHPGGLTYEQYF
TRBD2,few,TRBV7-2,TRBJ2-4,TGTGCCAGCAGCCCCCGGACTAGAAGCGCCAAAAACATTCAGTACTTC,CASSPRTRSAKNIQYF
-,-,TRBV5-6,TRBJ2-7,TGTGCCAGCAGCCTTGGCTGGTCCGAGCAGTACTTC,CASSLGWSEQYF
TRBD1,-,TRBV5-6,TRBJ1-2,TGTGCCAGCAGCTTCAGGACAGGGGGCGCACGCTATGGCTACACCTTC,CASSFRTGGARYGYTF
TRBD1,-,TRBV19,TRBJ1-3,TGTGCCAGTAGTATGGGAGCCCTCCAACAGGGGGAGGCTGGAAACACCATATATTTT,CASSMGALQQGEAGNTIYF
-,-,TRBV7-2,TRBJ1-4,TGTGCCAGCAGCCGGAACCCCGTTGACACCGCGTTTGAAAAACTGTTTTTT,CASSRNPVDTAFEKLFF
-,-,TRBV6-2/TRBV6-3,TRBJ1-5,TGTGCCAGCACCCCAGCATCGGGTGAGAATCAGCCCCAGCATTTT,CASTPASGENQPQHF
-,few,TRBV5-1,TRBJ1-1,TGCGCCAGCAGCTTGGTCGCAGGGGCGGACACTGAAGCTTTCTTT,CASSLVAGADTEAFF
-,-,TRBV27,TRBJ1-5,TGTGCCGGTACTCAGGGTTGTCAGCCCCAGCATTTT,CAGTQGCQPQHF
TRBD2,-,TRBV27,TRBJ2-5,TGTGCCAGCAGTTTATTGGGCAGCGGGGGCGGGGAGACCCAGTACTTC,CASSLLGSGGGETQYF
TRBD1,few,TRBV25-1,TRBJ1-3,TGTGCCAGCAGTAGGACAGGGAGCTCTGGAAACACCATATATTTT,CASSRTGSSGNTIYF
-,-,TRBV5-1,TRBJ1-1,TGCGCCAGCAGCTTGGGGCGGGGTTATGGTGACACTGAAGCTTTCTTT,CASSLGRGYGDTEAFF
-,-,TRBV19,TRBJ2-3,TGTGCCAGTAGTACGCGTAGAGGGGGAGATACGCAGTATTTT,CASSTRRGGDTQYF
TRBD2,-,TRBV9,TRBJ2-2,TGTGCCAGCAGCGTAGTGTCGGCTAGCGGGTTCAACGGGGAGCTGTTTTTT,CASSVVSASGFNGELFF
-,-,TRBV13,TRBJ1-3,TGTGCCAGCAGCTTACAACGGAGGGACCTCCTGATACCAAACACCATATATTTT,CASSLQRRDLLIPNTIYF